This TCR beta chain was profiled in a study of control samples from healthy donors and cancer patients. This clone was recorded a few times. TCRdb keeps only in-frame clones here, not all; method: immunoSEQ multiplex PCR. The table includes about 94,000 clones, approximately 90% detected once. Germline V CDR1 and CDR2: SEHNR, FQNEAQ (reference sequence). The CDR3 is made up of 15 amino acids. The V gene lost 4 bases and the J gene lost 4 bases, with 14 bases spanning the gap. Material: blood. The receptor was derived from a woman between 18 and 29 years old in good health. The rearrangement joins TRBV7-9 to TRBJ1-5, with D possibly matching TRBD1 (5 bases). CDR3 in DNA: TGTGCCAGCAGCTCTGGTTTGGGGCAAAATCAGCCCCAGCATTTT. Its protein is CASSSGLGQNQPQHF.